The rows below give T cell receptor beta chains drawn from one sample of a study of blood T cells in healthy people across ages. MiXCR, run by TCRdb on the 5' RACE reads, gives a single entry per CDR3 protein. This table holds 600,000 to 850,000 distinct CDR3 sequences, approximately 39% found once. Input material: blood. The receptors come from a woman aged 55-69 years in good health. Both conserved end residues are part of each CDR3. A D gene is named only where the DNA matches it firmly. Some rows have no size entry. The others give once, few or many, or a class for an expanded clone.

clone size | J gene | V gene | D gene | CDR3 protein | CDR3 DNA
once | TRBJ2-1 | TRBV7-2 | TRBD2 | CASSLGPREDLTYNEQFF | TGTGCCAGCAGCTTAGGTCCCCGGGAGGACCTCACCTACAATGAGCAGTTCTTC
. | TRBJ2-5 | TRBV3-1 | . | CASSASNTGNNVQYF | TGTGCCAGCAGCGCATCAAACACGGGCAATAATGTGCAGTACTTC
. | TRBJ2-3 | TRBV4-1 | . | CASSQEGAVTQYF | TGCGCCAGCAGCCAAGAAGGAGCAGTTACGCAGTATTTT
. | TRBJ2-5 | TRBV6-5 | . | CASSYSIRTRTQYF | TGTGCCAGCAGTTACTCGATACGGACCCGGACCCAGTACTTC
many | TRBJ2-1 | TRBV7-2 | . | CASSPHGRTHNEQFF | TGTGCCAGCAGCCCCCACGGAAGAACCCACAATGAGCAGTTCTTC
few | TRBJ1-6 | TRBV6-5 | . | CASKKRENSPLHF | TGTGCCAGCAAAAAACGAGAGAATTCACCCCTCCACTTT
. | TRBJ1-5 | TRBV18 | . | CASSSAVLVNQPQHF | TGTGCCAGCTCAAGTGCAGTGCTGGTGAATCAGCCCCAGCATTTT
. | TRBJ2-1 | TRBV20-1 | . | CSASGGSTHNEQFF | TGCAGTGCTAGCGGGGGTAGTACCCACAATGAGCAGTTCTTC
. | TRBJ1-2 | TRBV14 | TRBD1 | CASSPHGQGGDGYTF | TGTGCCAGCAGCCCCCACGGACAGGGGGGCGATGGCTACACCTTC
. | TRBJ2-7 | TRBV28 | TRBD2 | CASSLTGGQAYEQYF | TGTGCCAGCAGTCTTACGGGGGGTCAAGCCTACGAGCAGTACTTC
. | TRBJ2-3 | TRBV15 | . | CATSRNRVLTDTQYF | TGTGCCACCAGCAGAAACAGGGTGCTCACAGATACGCAGTATTTT
. | TRBJ1-2 | TRBV2 | . | CASKTALRTYGYTF | TGTGCCAGCAAAACAGCGCTAAGGACCTATGGCTACACCTTC
. | TRBJ2-3 | TRBV5-1 | TRBD2 | CASSLEAGVGTDTQYF | TGCGCCAGCAGCTTGGAAGCGGGGGTGGGCACAGATACGCAGTATTTT
many | TRBJ2-1 | TRBV7-2 | . | CASSSQGPEYLVGNEQFF | TGTGCCAGCAGCTCGCAGGGGCCCGAGTATCTGGTTGGGAATGAGCAGTTCTTC
. | TRBJ2-1 | TRBV12-3/TRBV12-4 | TRBD2 | CASSPRRWLAGRSEQFF | TGTGCCAGCAGCCCCCGGAGGTGGCTAGCGGGGAGGAGTGAGCAGTTCTTC
once | TRBJ2-7 | TRBV29-1 | TRBD2 | CSVFETSGYEQYF | TGCAGCGTTTTTGAGACTAGCGGGTACGAGCAGTACTTC
. | TRBJ1-4 | TRBV27 | TRBD1 | CASASGGQENEKLFF | TGTGCCAGCGCTTCGGGTGGACAGGAGAATGAAAAACTGTTTTTT
. | TRBJ2-3 | TRBV29-1 | . | CSVGGRERGDTQYF | TGCAGCGTTGGGGGACGAGAGAGGGGCGATACGCAGTATTTT
. | TRBJ2-3 | TRBV14 | . | CASSQVRTGVWADTRYF | TGTGCCAGCAGCCAAGTAAGAACGGGGGTTTGGGCAGATACGCGGTATTTT
few | TRBJ1-1 | TRBV7-9 | TRBD1 | CASRPTGDTEAFF | TGTGCCAGCAGGCCCACAGGGGACACTGAAGCTTTCTTT
few | TRBJ2-4 | TRBV20-1 | TRBD2 | CSARGTAGGIAKNIQYF | TGCAGTGCTAGGGGGACGGCGGGAGGGATAGCCAAAAACATTCAGTACTTC
few | TRBJ2-7 | TRBV10-3 | . | CAISEGGLYEQYF | TGTGCCATCAGTGAAGGGGGGCTATACGAGCAGTACTTC
. | TRBJ2-5 | TRBV2 | . | CASTPFLQETQYF | TGTGCCAGCACCCCCTTTTTACAAGAGACCCAGTACTTC
. | TRBJ2-5 | TRBV20-1 | . | CSTRDFTDGRENEQYF | TGCAGTACTAGAGATTTCACTGACGGGAGAGAAAATGAGCAGTACTTC
few | TRBJ1-5 | TRBV27 | TRBD1 | CASSPRTGERSSNQPQHF | TGTGCCAGCAGTCCCCGGACAGGGGAAAGATCTTCCAATCAGCCCCAGCATTTT
. | TRBJ2-6 | TRBV7-3 | . | CASSPGPASGANVLTF | TGTGCCAGCAGCCCGGGGCCAGCTTCTGGGGCCAACGTCCTGACTTTC
many | TRBJ2-7 | TRBV5-1 | TRBD1 | CASSLWTGYEQYF | TGCGCCAGCAGCTTGTGGACAGGCTACGAGCAGTACTTC
few | TRBJ1-3 | TRBV18 | . | CASSPQETSYSGNTIYF | TGTGCCAGCTCACCACAGGAGACCTCATACTCTGGAAACACCATATATTTT
many | TRBJ2-7 | TRBV7-2 | . | CASSPASREQYF | TGTGCCAGCAGCCCCGCTTCTAGGGAGCAGTACTTC
. | TRBJ1-6 | TRBV4-2 | . | CASSQASSGSPLHF | TGTGCCAGCAGCCAAGCTTCCTCTGGTTCACCCCTCCACTTT
. | TRBJ2-5 | TRBV29-1 | TRBD1 | CSVIRGWGETQYF | TGCAGCGTGATCAGGGGGTGGGGAGAGACCCAGTACTTC
. | TRBJ2-1 | TRBV6-2/TRBV6-3 | . | CASSYVIGDAYNEQFF | TGTGCCAGCAGTTACGTTATCGGTGACGCATACAATGAGCAGTTCTTC
many | TRBJ1-1 | TRBV12-3/TRBV12-4 | . | CASSFGQIEAFF | TGTGCCAGCAGCTTCGGGCAGATTGAAGCTTTCTTT
. | TRBJ2-7 | TRBV12-5 | . | CASGLDPTGLYEQYF | TGTGCTAGTGGTTTGGACCCGACAGGTCTCTACGAGCAGTACTTC
. | TRBJ2-3 | TRBV6-6 | TRBD1 | CASSYGRGRSDTQYF | TGTGCCAGCAGTTACGGCAGGGGGCGATCAGATACGCAGTATTTT
. | TRBJ2-3 | TRBV7-2 | TRBD2 | CASSFPGGPTDTQYF | TGTGCCAGCAGCTTCCCGGGGGGGCCCACAGATACGCAGTATTTT
few | TRBJ2-7 | TRBV11-2 | TRBD2 | CASSLERGVSYEQYF | TGTGCCAGCAGCTTAGAGCGGGGGGTCTCCTACGAGCAGTACTTC
. | TRBJ2-1 | TRBV20-1 | TRBD2 | CSARAASGSGNEQFF | TGCAGTGCTAGAGCCGCTAGCGGGAGTGGGAATGAGCAGTTCTTC
. | TRBJ1-1 | TRBV29-1 | TRBD1 | CSAGQTNTEAFF | TGCAGCGCGGGACAGACGAACACTGAAGCTTTCTTT
. | TRBJ2-7 | TRBV7-2 | TRBD1 | CASSSRTGYEQYF | TGTGCCAGCAGCTCCCGGACAGGCTACGAGCAGTACTTC
. | TRBJ2-3 | TRBV30 | . | CAWSVLAATDTQYF | TGTGCCTGGAGTGTACTGGCAGCCACAGATACGCAGTATTTT
. | TRBJ2-7 | TRBV3-1 | TRBD1 | CASSSGQDYNEQYF | TGTGCCAGCAGCTCCGGACAGGATTACAATGAGCAGTACTTC
once | TRBJ2-7 | TRBV20-1 | . | CSARGAGNPYEQYF | TGCAGTGCTAGAGGGGCAGGGAATCCCTACGAGCAGTACTTC
few | TRBJ1-1 | TRBV27 | . | CASSYSVNTEAFF | TGTGCCAGCTCCTACTCCGTGAACACTGAAGCTTTCTTT
. | TRBJ1-1 | TRBV7-2 | . | CASSPVWGDDTEAFF | TGTGCCAGCAGCCCCGTCTGGGGAGATGACACTGAAGCTTTCTTT
. | TRBJ2-7 | TRBV12-3/TRBV12-4 | . | CASMGGYEQYF | TGTGCCAGCATGGGGGGCTACGAGCAGTACTTC
. | TRBJ1-5 | TRBV6-1 | . | CASSVLSNQPQHF | TGTGCCAGCTCGGTCCTTAGCAATCAGCCCCAGCATTTT
. | TRBJ1-2 | TRBV7-2 | . | CASSFRGPYGYTF | TGTGCCAGCAGCTTTCGGGGGCCCTATGGCTACACCTTC
few | TRBJ2-6 | TRBV12-3/TRBV12-4 | . | CASNPGSSGANVLTF | TGTGCCAGCAACCCCGGGAGCTCTGGGGCCAACGTCCTGACTTTC
. | TRBJ1-1 | TRBV15 | . | CATSKQVNTEAFF | TGTGCCACCAGCAAGCAGGTAAACACTGAAGCTTTCTTT
. | TRBJ1-5 | TRBV6-5 | TRBD1 | CASRSGTASNQPQHF | TGTGCCAGCAGGTCGGGGACAGCGAGCAATCAGCCCCAGCATTTT
few | TRBJ2-3 | TRBV25-1 | . | CASSGAALDTQYF | TGTGCCAGCAGTGGAGCCGCTTTGGATACGCAGTATTTT
few | TRBJ2-7 | TRBV9 | . | CASSVIGGEQYF | TGTGCCAGCAGCGTAATAGGAGGCGAGCAGTACTTC
few | TRBJ2-6 | TRBV15 | . | CATSRADSGANVLTF | TGTGCCACCAGCAGAGCAGATTCTGGGGCCAACGTCCTGACTTTC
. | TRBJ2-7 | TRBV24-1 | TRBD1 | CATSDSNPDRVHEQYF | TGTGCCACCAGTGATTCGAACCCGGACAGGGTACATGAGCAGTACTTC